What follows is one T cell receptor (beta chain) and its context. Clones were read by immunoSEQ multiplex PCR, and TCRdb kept only the in-frame ones, dropping some. The data hold roughly 400,000 clones, with roughly 90% observed a single time. This specimen belongs to a study of blood T cell repertoires in COVID-19. About the study: Italy, Spain and the United States were the sources of the convalescent and acute COVID-19 samples. Sources were T cells, B-cell-depleted T cells, or PBMCs; the material itself was cDNA or gDNA.

V shed 3 bases and J shed 0 bases, with 12 bases lying between them. In germline, CDR1 is LNHDA, CDR2 SQIVND (reference sequence). This CDR3 is 16 amino acids long. Participants were placed into cohorts based on the clinical history they reported. The chain employs TRBV19 and TRBJ1-3, with D unresolved. The TCR comes from a woman in her thirties or forties who had been exposed to COVID-19. The sequenced sample consisted of PBMCs or T cells enriched from blood (not recorded which). CDR3 residues: CASSIRPGSSGNTIYF. DNA of the CDR3: TGTGCCAGTAGTATTCGTCCGGGGTCCTCTGGAAACACCATATATTTT.